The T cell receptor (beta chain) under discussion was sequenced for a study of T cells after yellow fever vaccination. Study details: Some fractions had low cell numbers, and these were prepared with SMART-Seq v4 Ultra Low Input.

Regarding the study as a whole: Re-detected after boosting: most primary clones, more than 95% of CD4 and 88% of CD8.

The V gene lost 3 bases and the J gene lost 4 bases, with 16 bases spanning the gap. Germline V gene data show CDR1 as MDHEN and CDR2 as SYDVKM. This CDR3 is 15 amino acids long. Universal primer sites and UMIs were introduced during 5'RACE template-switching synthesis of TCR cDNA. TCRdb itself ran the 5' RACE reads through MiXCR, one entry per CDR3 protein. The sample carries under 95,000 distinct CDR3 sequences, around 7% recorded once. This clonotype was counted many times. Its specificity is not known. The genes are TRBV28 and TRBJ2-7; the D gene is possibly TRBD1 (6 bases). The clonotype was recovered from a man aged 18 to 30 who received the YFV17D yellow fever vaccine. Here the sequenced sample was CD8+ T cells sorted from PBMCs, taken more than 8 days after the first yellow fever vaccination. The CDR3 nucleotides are TGTGCCAGCAGTTTGGCCGGGCTGGGGACATACGAGCAGTACGTC. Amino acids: CASSLAGLGTYEQYV.